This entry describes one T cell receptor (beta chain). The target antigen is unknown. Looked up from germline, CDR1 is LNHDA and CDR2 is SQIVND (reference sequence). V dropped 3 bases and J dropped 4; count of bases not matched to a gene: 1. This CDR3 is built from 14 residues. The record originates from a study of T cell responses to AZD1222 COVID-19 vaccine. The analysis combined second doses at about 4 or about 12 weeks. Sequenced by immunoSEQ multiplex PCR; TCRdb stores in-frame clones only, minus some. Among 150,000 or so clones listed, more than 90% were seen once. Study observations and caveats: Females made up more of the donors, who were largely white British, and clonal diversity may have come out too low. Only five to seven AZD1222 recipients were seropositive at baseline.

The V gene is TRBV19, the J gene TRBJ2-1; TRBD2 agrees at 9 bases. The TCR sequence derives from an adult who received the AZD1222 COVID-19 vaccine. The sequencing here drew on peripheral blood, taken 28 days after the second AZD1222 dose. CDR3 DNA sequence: TGTGCCAGTAGTATTAGCGGGAGTTACAATGAGCAGTTCTTC. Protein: CASSISGSYNEQFF.